One TCR beta chain is described in this entry. This sample was taken from a study of shared clonotypes between healthy human individuals. The CDR3 consists of 13 residues. The germline CDR1 and CDR2 sequences are PRHDT and FYEKMQ (reference sequence). The germline V and J ends were trimmed by 6 bases and 3 bases, with 9 bases remaining between them. CD8 memory fractions consisted of CD45RO+ and CCR7-negative CD45RA+ TemRA cells together. In the original workflow: Junction-only sequences without quality scores came from ImmunoSEQ, so filtering differed. Libraries were prepared by immunoSEQ multiplex PCR; TCRdb keeps only in-frame clonotypes and omits some of them. The V and J calls and clone size are taken from that table; D and trimming were inferred from the DNA. The sample shows around 300,000 clones, 80% to 90% of them seen only once.

The V gene is TRBV13, the J gene TRBJ2-1; D unresolved. This TCR was recovered from a man aged 18 to 29 in good health. The specimen was memory CD8+ T cells sorted from blood. The subset here: CD45RO+ cells pooled with CCR7-negative TemRA cells. For the CDR3, the DNA is TGTGCCAGCAGTGGCAACATCTACAATGAGCAGTTCTTC. Residues: CASSGNIYNEQFF.